This T cell receptor beta chain was recorded in a study of molecular identifiers for immune sequencing clone quantification. As for the study in general: Replicates involved a five-way split of RNA from about 20,000 or 100,000 naive CD8 cells, with sequencing of four. Study-level findings and limits: Clones above 20 RNA copies contained over 97% of effector molecules and under 1% of naive molecules.

This CDR3 has 13 amino acids. Germline lookup yields CDR1 MNHEY and CDR2 SMNVEV (reference sequence). V was trimmed by 7 bases and J by 11 bases, leaving 18 bases between them. This clonotype has only a few counts. What it binds is not known. TCR libraries were built in bulk with a published protocol and specific TCR primers. MiXCR was run by TCRdb on the PCR reads, yielding one entry per CDR3 protein. This sample has approximately 550,000 distinct CDR3 sequences, with about 26% found just once. Based on a CD8+CD4-CCR7+CD45RA+ profile, naive CD8 T cells were sorted. This TCR was recovered from a human donor in good health. Some libraries in this study had Jurkat cell RNA spiked in. The sample taken for sequencing was naive CD8+ T cells from blood, with Jurkat cell RNA spiked in. Indicated subset: FACS-sorted CD8+CD4-CCR7+CD45RA+ naive T cells. The chain couples TRBV27 to TRBJ2-1, with TRBD2 as a possible D gene (5 bases). Here the CDR3 DNA reads TGTGCCAGCAAAATGTCAGTACGGGAAAAGCAGTTCTTC. This sequence encodes CASKMSVREKQFF.